This T cell receptor (beta chain) was retrieved from a study of neurological immune-mediated disorders. General study points: It was HTLV-1-associated myelopathy that showed the most TCR clonal expansion, while multiple sclerosis showed the least, falling below healthy controls.

Comment on this clonotype: The antigen is unknown. Being one base from a much bigger clone, this may be a read error.

The method for making cDNA was 5'RACE, and it used 10-nucleotide random UMIs. One entry per CDR3 protein results from TCRdb running MiXCR on the 5' RACE reads. The sample comprises over 55,000 distinct CDR3 sequences, 9.5% to 13% of which are singletons, and 9.5% to 10% rests with the top ten. The J segment lost 8 bases and the V segment lost 1 base, leaving 5 bases of the junction unmatched. The CDR3 length is 15 residues. CDR1 is SGHTA and CDR2 is FQGTGA in the germline V gene. The time point was: longitudinal time-point 1 (baseline). Volunteers at a blood bank in Maryland, USA, were the healthy controls.

The clonotype originates from a man between 25 and 39 years old in good health. J is TRBJ2-1 and V is TRBV7-3, with 10 bases that match TRBD2. The specimen was PBMCs. CDR3 sequence: CASSLIAGGIDEQFF. The CDR3 DNA is TGTGCCAGCAGCTTAATAGCGGGAGGAATCGATGAGCAGTTCTTC.